Many counts were recorded for the clone carrying this T cell receptor beta chain. The entry originates in a study of T cells in Graves' hyperthyroidism and ophthalmopathy. RNA transcripts gave rise to amplified TCR beta CDR3 regions. HTBI primers drove first-round RT-PCR of the TCR CDR3. TCRdb analysed the multiplex PCR reads with MiXCR anew, one entry per CDR3 protein. The sample has around 500,000 distinct CDR3 sequences; less than 15% are singletons. Sequencing was performed on blood. The source of this sequence is a middle-aged woman with Graves' hyperthyroidism.

The CDR3 coding sequence is TGTGCCAGCAGCCAAATGGGACTCTCGGAGGCCTACAATGAGCAGTTCTTC. It is translated as CASSQMGLSEAYNEQFF. The genes are TRBV3-1 and TRBJ2-1, with D possibly matching TRBD2 (6 bases). Germline CDR1 LGHDT, CDR2 YNNKEL (reference sequence). There are 17 residues in the CDR3. V was pared by 2 bases and J by 2 bases, with 16 bases between.